Following are 14 T cell receptor beta chains from one sample sequenced in a study of blood T cell repertoires in COVID-19. Sequencing was performed with immunoSEQ multiplex PCR; in TCRdb, only in-frame clones are kept and a portion is missing. Among 250,000 to 300,000 clones, roughly 85% were seen once, and the ten largest hold about 5%. The sample comprised peripheral blood. Receptors were obtained from a man between 60 and 70 years old who had recovered from COVID-19.

The chain links TRBV5-4 to TRBJ1-2; TRBD1 matches 11 bases. Per the germline V gene, CDR1 is SGHNT and CDR2 is YYREEE (reference sequence). The trim removed 4 bases at V and 8 bases at J, leaving 4 bases unmatched. This CDR3 has 13 amino acids. The CDR3 DNA reads TGTGCCAGCAGCCAGGACAGGGGGCGAGGCTACACCTTC. This translates into CASSQDRGRGYTF. The full variable domain, its missing parts supplied by reference TRBV5-4 and TRBJ1-2, is ETGVTQSPTHLIKTRGQQVTLRCSSQSGHNTVSWYQQALGQGPQFIFQYYREEENGRGNFPPRFSGLQFPNYSSELNVNALELDDSALYLCASSQDRGRGYTFGSGTRLTVV.

This chain uses TRBV7-2 with TRBJ2-5, with D possibly being TRBD2 (5 bases). Trimming removed 6 bases at V and 5 bases at J, with 13 bases between. CDR1 and CDR2 (germline): SGHTA, FQGNSA. The CDR3 contains 13 residues. The CDR3 DNA reads TGTGCCAGCAGTAAGAGTTCGGGGGAGACCCAGTACTTC. This gives the protein CASSKSSGETQYF.

The genes are TRBV24-1 and TRBJ2-3; 8 bases agree with TRBD1. The germline V gene encodes CDR1 KGHDR and CDR2 SFDVKD. Trimming took 6 bases from V and 1 from J; bases not matched to a gene: 5. The CDR3 runs to 15 residues. The CDR3 protein is CATSRSTGGTDTQYF. CDR3 DNA: TGTGCCACCAGTCGTTCGACAGGGGGCACAGATACGCAGTATTTT.

This sequence joins TRBV2 and TRBJ2-5, with a weak D call TRBD2 (5 bases). Germline V gene data show CDR1 as SNHLY and CDR2 as FYNNEI. Trimming removed 3 bases from V and 2 bases from J, with 10 bases in between. This CDR3 region has 14 residues. CDR3 nucleotide sequence: TGTGCCAGCAGTGATAGACTACTACAAGAGACCCAGTACTTC. This codes for CASSDRLLQETQYF.

The chain combines TRBV28 with TRBJ1-2; D is unresolved. This CDR3 is 15 amino acids long. Trimming removed 1 base from V and 1 base from J, with 10 bases in between. The germline V gene has CDR1 MDHEN and CDR2 SYDVKM. CDR3 sequence reads: CASSLSPGVNYGYTF. CDR3 DNA: TGTGCCAGCAGTTTATCCCCCGGGGTTAACTATGGCTACACCTTC.

This chain connects TRBV13 to TRBJ2-7; 10 bases fit TRBD2. In germline, CDR1 is PRHDT, CDR2 FYEKMQ (reference sequence). V trimming: 5 bases; J trimming: 1 base; junction bases outside the gene matches: 5. The CDR3 covers 15 residues. The CDR3 sequence: CASSPPSGGSYEQYF. CDR3 DNA sequence: TGTGCCAGCAGCCCCCCTAGCGGGGGTTCCTACGAGCAGTACTTC.

The rearrangement uses TRBV6-1 and TRBJ1-2; D is unresolved. CDR1 is MNHNS, CDR2 SASEGT, per germline. There are 13 residues in the CDR3. The V gene lost 10 bases and the J gene lost 7 bases, with 19 bases spanning the gap. The CDR3 nucleotides are TGTGCCACCTATGGCGGCGGGGTGGGTGGCTACACCTTC. Translating gives CATYGGGVGGYTF.

Regarding this clone: The same CDR3 can be traced to other DNA sequences in this sample. The chain carries TRBV19 and TRBJ1-2; 9 nucleotides agree with TRBD1. Losses at the gene ends were 6 bases for V and 2 bases for J; bases not matched to a gene: 7. The CDR3 length is 15 residues. From germline, CDR1 is LNHDA and CDR2 SQIVND (reference sequence). This chain's CDR3 is CASSTTGGSNYGYTF. CDR3 coding DNA: TGTGCCAGTAGCACAACAGGGGGCTCAAACTATGGCTACACCTTC.

The chain couples TRBV2 to TRBJ2-1; 13 bases match TRBD2. The CDR3 is made up of 15 amino acids. Germline assignment: CDR1 SNHLY and CDR2 FYNNEI. V shed 6 bases, J shed 2 bases, and the junction held 1 base outside the gene matches. The CDR3: CASRGTSGTYNEQFF. In DNA form, the CDR3 reads TGTGCCAGCAGGGGGACTAGCGGGACCTACAATGAGCAGTTCTTC.

The chain recombines TRBV30 with TRBJ2-7, with D possibly matching TRBD1 (5 bases). This CDR3 spans 15 amino acids. The germline V gene encodes CDR1 GTSNPN and CDR2 SVGIG (reference sequence). Trimming removed 2 bases at V and 2 bases at J, with 16 bases between. The CDR3 nucleotides read TGTGCCTGGAGTCCCTCAGGGATAGGAACCTACGAGCAGTACTTC. It yields the protein CAWSPSGIGTYEQYF.

This chain connects TRBV7-9 to TRBJ2-1; tentative D call: TRBD1 (5 bases). The CDR3 loop spans 14 amino acids. Germline lookup yields CDR1 SEHNR and CDR2 FQNEAQ (reference sequence). Trimming took off 8 bases at V and 8 bases at J, with 19 bases between the two ends. The CDR3 is CASSTGQGLHEQFF. CDR3 nucleotides: TGTGCCAGCTCAACGGGCCAGGGTTTGCATGAGCAGTTCTTC.

The chain is built from TRBV3-1 (or the pseudogene TRBV3-2) and TRBJ2-3, with D unresolved. CDR3 length equals 16 residues. Trimming removed 1 base at V and 6 bases at J, with 17 bases between. Germline CDR1 LGHDT, CDR2 YNNKEL (reference sequence). The CDR3 region is CASSQGLGAYGDTQYF. The CDR3 DNA follows: TGTGCCAGCAGCCAAGGGCTCGGAGCCTACGGCGATACGCAGTATTTT.

This clone was observed a few times. This chain joins TRBV6-1 and TRBJ1-2; tentatively, D is TRBD1 (5 bases). Trimming stripped 1 base from V and 2 bases from J, with 14 bases between. CDR1 and CDR2 from the germline V gene are MNHNS and SASEGT. The CDR3 spans 16 residues. The CDR3: CASSEGGGLGNYGYTF. CDR3 sequence (DNA): TGTGCCAGCAGTGAAGGGGGGGGATTAGGGAACTATGGCTACACCTTC.

This clone was recorded a few times. The chain couples TRBV9 to TRBJ2-7, with 9 bases aligning to TRBD2. Germline loops: CDR1 SGDLS, CDR2 YYNGEE. V lost 4 bases, J lost 2 bases, and 4 bases stayed unmatched. This CDR3 comprises 14 residues. The CDR3 loop reads CASSPSGTPYEQYF. The CDR3 bases are TGTGCCAGCAGCCCTAGCGGGACCCCCTACGAGCAGTACTTC.